Below, 25 T cell receptor beta chains from the same sample are listed, as sequenced in a study of neurological immune-mediated disorders. TCRdb re-called the 5' RACE reads through MiXCR, storing one row per CDR3 protein. The sample lists fewer than 40,000 distinct CDR3 sequences, approximately 5.4% occurring once. The sequencing input was CD4+ T cells from blood. The receptor source for this set is a woman aged 45-60 years in good health.

This clonotype occurred many times. This chain joins TRBV10-3 and TRBJ2-2; TRBD1 agrees at 9 bases. Germline loops: CDR1 ENHRY, CDR2 SYGVKD. The CDR3 contains 15 residues. The J segment lost 3 bases and the V segment lost 7 bases, leaving 6 bases of the junction unmatched. The CDR3 bases are TGTGCCATCAAGGGGGACAGGGATTACACCGGGGAGCTGTTTTTT. Translating gives CAIKGDRDYTGELFF.

This clonotype has at least ten counts. The chain recombines TRBV7-2 with TRBJ2-7, with D tentatively TRBD2 (5 bases). Germline CDR1 SGHTA, CDR2 FQGNSA. CDR3 size: 14 residues. V shed 5 bases and J shed 7 bases, with 18 bases lying between them. The CDR3 region is CASSPLGQLTEQYF. The DNA for the CDR3 is TGTGCCAGCAGCCCACTAGGCCAGCTGACGGAGCAGTACTTC.

Ten or more counts support this clonotype. This chain connects TRBV20-1 to TRBJ1-1, with D unclear. V dropped 2 bases and J dropped 10 bases, with 11 bases sitting between them. In germline, CDR1 is DFQATT, CDR2 SNEGSKA (reference sequence). This CDR3 is 11 amino acids long. CDR3 region: CSARPGYGAFF. The CDR3 DNA reads TGCAGTGCTAGACCGGGATACGGAGCTTTCTTT.

This clonotype was found many times. The chain has TRBV7-9 and TRBJ2-6; D remains unclear. Germline CDR1 SEHNR, CDR2 FQNEAQ (reference sequence). The CDR3 runs 15 residues. V gave up 5 bases and J gave up 0 bases, with 8 bases separating them. The CDR3 spells CASSPAGSGANVLTF. The DNA of the CDR3 is TGTGCCAGCAGCCCCGCCGGCTCTGGGGCCAACGTCCTGACTTTC.

The sample holds many counts of this clonotype. CDR3 region: CSAATTGPKWQDTQYF. In nucleotides, the CDR3 is TGCAGTGCGGCGACCACCGGGCCCAAATGGCAAGATACGCAGTATTTT. The chain recombines TRBV20-1 with TRBJ2-3; D gene unclear. The CDR3 runs 16 residues. V was shortened by 6 bases and J by 5 bases, with 24 bases between the two germline ends. Per germline, CDR1 DFQATT and CDR2 SNEGSKA (reference sequence).

This clonotype was recorded many times. The CDR3: CASNRNTGELFF. CDR3 sequence (DNA): TGCGCCAGCAATAGGAACACCGGGGAGCTGTTTTTT. The V call is TRBV10-1, the J call TRBJ2-2, with unresolved D. The germline gives CDR1 WNHNN, CDR2 SYGVQD (reference sequence). The length of the CDR3 is 12 residues. V lost 7 bases, J lost 1 base, and 4 bases lay in between.

This clonotype has a count of ten or more. This chain links TRBV20-1 with TRBJ2-5; the D call may be TRBD1 or TRBD2 (5 bases each). V lost 8 bases and J 5 bases, leaving 15 bases between the germline ends. CDR1 is DFQATT and CDR2 is SNEGSKA in the germline V gene (reference sequence). This CDR3 is 12 amino acids long. CDR3 sequence: CSPRGRGETQYF. The CDR3 DNA sequence: TGCAGTCCCCGGGGCCGCGGGGAGACCCAGTACTTC.

This clonotype was detected ten times or more. The chain joins TRBV5-1 to TRBJ1-2; D ambiguous. The CDR3 covers 14 residues. Germline assignment: CDR1 SGHRS and CDR2 YFSETQ. Trimming pared 4 bases from V and 0 bases from J, leaving 10 bases between. Here the CDR3 DNA reads TGCGCCAGCAGCGCGCAAGTAGCTAACTATGGCTACACCTTC. Translated, it gives CASSAQVANYGYTF.

This clonotype was recorded at least ten times. The chain recombines TRBV10-3 with TRBJ2-2; D perhaps matches TRBD2 (6 bases). Trimming took off 3 bases at V and 3 bases at J, with 8 bases between the two ends. The CDR3 is 14 amino acids. In germline, CDR1 is ENHRY, CDR2 SYGVKD. CDR3 nucleotide sequence: TGTGCCATCAGTGAAAAGCGGGACACCGGGGAGCTGTTTTTT. It translates to CAISEKRDTGELFF.

This clonotype is classed as medium-sized (0.01 to 0.1%). The gene calls are TRBV24-1 and TRBJ2-3, with 10 bases aligning to TRBD2. Trimming took 1 base from V and 4 from J; bases not matched to a gene: 4. Germline loops: CDR1 KGHDR, CDR2 SFDVKD. The CDR3 runs 16 residues. CDR3 loop: CATSDFRAGGPDTQYF. CDR3 nucleotides: TGTGCCACCAGTGATTTTAGAGCGGGAGGGCCAGATACGCAGTATTTT.

At least ten counts were recorded for this clonotype. The J gene is TRBJ2-2, the V gene TRBV20-1, with TRBD2 matching 7 bases. The germline V gene has CDR1 DFQATT and CDR2 SNEGSKA (reference sequence). The CDR3 is made up of 16 amino acids. Trimming at V came to 0 bases and at J to 5 bases, leaving 9 bases not matched to a gene. The CDR3 coding sequence is TGCAGTGCTAGAGATCTTCGCGGGGGTACGACCGGGGAGCTGTTTTTT. It translates to CSARDLRGGTTGELFF.

This clonotype appeared many times. The rearrangement links TRBV20-1 to TRBJ2-1, with 9 bases fitting TRBD2. The CDR3 has 13 residues. The V segment lost 3 bases and the J segment 10 bases; nucleotides outside the gene matches: 7. Germline V lookup: CDR1 DFQATT, CDR2 SNEGSKA (reference sequence). The CDR3 nucleotides are TGCAGTGCTAGTTCGGGCGGGAGGGCCGAGCAGTTCTTC. It codes for CSASSGGRAEQFF.

This clonotype came up many times. The chain joins TRBV18 to TRBJ2-3; the D is unclear. The germline V gene encodes CDR1 KGHSH and CDR2 LQKENI. The V and J ends lost 2 bases and 6 bases respectively, with 3 bases between them. CDR3 length: 11 residues. CDR3 coding DNA: TGTGCCAGCTCACCATGGGATACGCAGTATTTT. It specifies CASSPWDTQYF.

V gene TRBV30 combines with J gene TRBJ2-6; a weak D match, TRBD1 (6 bases). V dropped 4 bases and J dropped 2 bases, with 12 bases sitting between them. Looked up from germline, CDR1 is GTSNPN and CDR2 is SVGIG (reference sequence). This CDR3 comprises 15 residues. This CDR3 reads CAWKVGAPGANVLTF. The CDR3 coding sequence is TGTGCCTGGAAAGTGGGGGCGCCTGGGGCCAACGTCCTGACTTTC.

This clonotype was detected many times. Here the CDR3 reads CSARDLGNTDTQYF. CDR3 coding DNA: TGCAGTGCTAGAGATCTCGGTAACACAGATACGCAGTATTTT. V usage is TRBV20-1 and J usage is TRBJ2-3; no definite D call. The ends were cut back, 0 bases at V and 2 bases at J, with 9 bases in the middle. Looked up from germline, CDR1 is DFQATT and CDR2 is SNEGSKA (reference sequence). The CDR3 sequence is 14 residues long.

The rearrangement joins TRBV5-1 to TRBJ2-1, with 7 bases identical to TRBD1. The ends lost 0 bases at V and 4 bases at J; junction bases unmatched: 4. Germline CDR1 SGHRS, CDR2 YFSETQ. There are 15 residues in the CDR3. CDR3 in DNA: TGCGCCAGCAGCTTGGAACCAGGGGGTTACAATGAGCAGTTCTTC. It yields the protein CASSLEPGGYNEQFF.

This clonotype came up many times. V usage is TRBV7-2 and J usage is TRBJ1-6, with D tentatively TRBD1 (6 bases). The germline gives CDR1 SGHTA, CDR2 FQGNSA. The CDR3 has 14 amino acids. V shed 6 bases and J shed 9 bases, with 15 bases lying between them. As DNA, the CDR3 is TGTGCCAGCAGTTTTGGGGGCGCGGGTTCACCCCTCCACTTT. This codes for CASSFGGAGSPLHF.

This clonotype was picked up many times. The J gene is TRBJ1-2, the V gene TRBV12-3 or TRBV12-4, with 10 nucleotides matching TRBD1. The CDR3 runs to 15 residues. The V segment lost 4 bases and the J segment 5 bases; nucleotides outside the gene matches: 7. The CDR3, as DNA: TGTGCCAGCAGTTCAGGGACAGGGGTTAATTATGGCTACACCTTC. Translation gives CASSSGTGVNYGYTF.

There are many counts of this clonotype. This chain uses TRBV19 with TRBJ1-5, with a tentative D call TRBD1 (6 bases). The germline V gene encodes CDR1 LNHDA and CDR2 SQIVND (reference sequence). V lost 3 bases to trimming and J lost 7 bases, with 13 bases between them. The CDR3 loop spans 14 amino acids. CDR3 sequence reads: CASSITGIGQPQHF. The CDR3 nucleotides are TGTGCCAGTAGTATTACAGGGATCGGGCAGCCCCAGCATTTT.

This clonotype was detected ten times or more. The chain links TRBV29-1 to TRBJ2-2; perhaps TRBD2 as D (6 bases). The germline V gene encodes CDR1 SQVTM and CDR2 ANQGSEA. The CDR3 is 16 amino acids. V lost 7 bases and J 7 bases, leaving 25 bases between the germline ends. CDR3 sequence (DNA): TGCAGCGCAACGAAACCGGGCGGGACGGCGGGCGGGGAGCTGTTTTTT. Residues: CSATKPGGTAGGELFF.

There are many counts of this clonotype. The chain is built from TRBV2 and TRBJ2-7; no clear D gene. Trimming removed 5 bases at V and 4 bases at J, with 6 bases between. CDR3 length: 11 amino acids. Per germline, CDR1 SNHLY and CDR2 FYNNEI. CDR3 region: CASSPPYEQYF. The CDR3 nucleotides read TGTGCCAGCAGTCCTCCTTACGAGCAGTACTTC. Looking up the rest from reference TRBV2 and TRBJ2-7 gives the full variable domain: EPEVTQTPSHQVTQMGQEVILRCVPISNHLYFYWYRQILGQKVEFLVSFYNNEISEKSEIFDDQFSVERPDGSNFTLKIRSTKLEDSAMYFCASSPPYEQYFGPGTRLTVT.

This clonotype came up many times. The V and J genes are TRBV27 and TRBJ1-1; D perhaps matches TRBD1 (6 bases). V was clipped by 2 bases and J by 5 bases, with 9 bases between them. In germline, CDR1 is MNHEY, CDR2 SMNVEV (reference sequence). CDR3 length: 13 amino acids. The CDR3 region is CASSLRGSTEAFF. The CDR3, as DNA: TGTGCCAGCAGTTTAAGGGGGAGTACTGAAGCTTTCTTT.

This clonotype was counted many times. The rearrangement links TRBV2 to TRBJ2-4; TRBD2 matches 7 bases. J was trimmed by 11 bases and V by 5 bases; bases with no gene match: 12. This CDR3 is built from 14 residues. Per the germline V gene, CDR1 is SNHLY and CDR2 is FYNNEI. The CDR3 region is CASSTTGTNYLQYF. Here the CDR3 DNA reads TGTGCCAGCAGTACGACCGGGACTAACTATCTTCAGTACTTC.

This clonotype was counted at least ten times. The gene calls are TRBV19 and TRBJ2-3; D might be TRBD1 (5 bases). Germline CDR1 reads LNHDA; CDR2 reads SQIVND (reference sequence). V lost 6 bases to trimming and J lost 0 bases, with 13 bases between them. The CDR3 consists of 15 residues. This CDR3 is CASRGVDKSTDTQYF. The CDR3 coding sequence is TGTGCCAGTAGAGGAGTGGACAAGAGCACAGATACGCAGTATTTT.

This clonotype was counted ten times or more. V usage is TRBV7-3 and J usage is TRBJ2-1; D possibly corresponds to TRBD2 (6 bases). The CDR3 length is 15 residues. CDR1 and CDR2 (germline): SGHTA, FQGTGA. V shed 0 bases and J shed 7 bases, with 13 bases lying between them. CDR3 DNA sequence: TGTGCCAGCAGCTTAACTCGGGAGCGTGGAAATGAGCAGTTCTTC. Translated: CASSLTRERGNEQFF.